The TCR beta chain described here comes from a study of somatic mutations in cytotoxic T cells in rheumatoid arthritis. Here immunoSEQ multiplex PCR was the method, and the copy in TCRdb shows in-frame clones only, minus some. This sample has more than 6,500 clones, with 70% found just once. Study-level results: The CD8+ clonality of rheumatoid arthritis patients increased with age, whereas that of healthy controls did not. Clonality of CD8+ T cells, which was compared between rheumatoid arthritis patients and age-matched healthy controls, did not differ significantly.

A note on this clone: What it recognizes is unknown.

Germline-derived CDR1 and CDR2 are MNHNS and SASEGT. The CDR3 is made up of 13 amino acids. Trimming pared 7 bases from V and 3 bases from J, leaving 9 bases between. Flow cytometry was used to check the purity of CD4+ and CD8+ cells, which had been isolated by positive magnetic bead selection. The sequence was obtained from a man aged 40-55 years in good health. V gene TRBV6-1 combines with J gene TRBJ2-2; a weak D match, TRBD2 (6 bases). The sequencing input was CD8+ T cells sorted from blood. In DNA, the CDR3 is TGTGCCAGCACCCGGGGGTACACCGGGGAGCTGTTTTTT. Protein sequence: CASTRGYTGELFF.